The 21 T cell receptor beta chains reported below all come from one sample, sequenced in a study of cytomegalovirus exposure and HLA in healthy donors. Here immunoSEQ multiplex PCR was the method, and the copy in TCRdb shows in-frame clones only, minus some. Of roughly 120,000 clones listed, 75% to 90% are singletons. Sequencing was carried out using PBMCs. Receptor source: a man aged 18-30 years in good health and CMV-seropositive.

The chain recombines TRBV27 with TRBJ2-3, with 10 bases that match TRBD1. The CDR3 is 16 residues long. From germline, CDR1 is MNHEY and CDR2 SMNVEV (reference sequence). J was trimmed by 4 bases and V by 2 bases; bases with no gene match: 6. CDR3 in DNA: TGTGCCAGCAGTTTAGGGGGACAGGGGAATGCAGATACGCAGTATTTT. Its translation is CASSLGGQGNADTQYF.

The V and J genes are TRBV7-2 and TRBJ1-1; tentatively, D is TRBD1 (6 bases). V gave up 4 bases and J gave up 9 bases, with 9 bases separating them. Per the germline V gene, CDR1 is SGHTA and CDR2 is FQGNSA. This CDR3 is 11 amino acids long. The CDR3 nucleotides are TGTGCCAGCAGCTCAGGGGAGAAAGCTTTCTTT. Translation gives CASSSGEKAFF.

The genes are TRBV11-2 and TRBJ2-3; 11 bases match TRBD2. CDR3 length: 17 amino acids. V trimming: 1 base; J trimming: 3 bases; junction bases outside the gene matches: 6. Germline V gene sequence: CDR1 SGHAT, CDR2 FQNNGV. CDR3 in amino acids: CASSLVSGTSGTDTQYF. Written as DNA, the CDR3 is TGTGCCAGCAGCTTAGTGTCCGGGACTAGCGGTACAGATACGCAGTATTTT.

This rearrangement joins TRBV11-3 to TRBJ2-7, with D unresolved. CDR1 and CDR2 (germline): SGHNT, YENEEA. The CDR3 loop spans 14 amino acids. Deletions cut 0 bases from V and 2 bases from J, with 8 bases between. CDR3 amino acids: CASSLDSATYEQYF. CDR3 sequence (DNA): TGTGCCAGCAGCTTAGACAGTGCCACCTACGAGCAGTACTTC.

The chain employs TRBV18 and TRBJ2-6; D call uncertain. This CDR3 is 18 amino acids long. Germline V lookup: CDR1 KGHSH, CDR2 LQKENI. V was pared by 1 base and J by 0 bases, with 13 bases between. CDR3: CASSPLSLMSSGANVLTF. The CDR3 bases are TGTGCCAGCTCACCACTTTCCCTCATGAGCTCTGGGGCCAACGTCCTGACTTTC.

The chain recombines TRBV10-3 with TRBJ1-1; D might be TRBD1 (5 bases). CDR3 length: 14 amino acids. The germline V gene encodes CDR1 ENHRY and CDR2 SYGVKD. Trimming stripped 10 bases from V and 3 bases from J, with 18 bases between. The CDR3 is CATASAGTHTEAFF. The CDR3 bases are TGTGCCACCGCATCGGCGGGGACCCACACTGAAGCTTTCTTT.

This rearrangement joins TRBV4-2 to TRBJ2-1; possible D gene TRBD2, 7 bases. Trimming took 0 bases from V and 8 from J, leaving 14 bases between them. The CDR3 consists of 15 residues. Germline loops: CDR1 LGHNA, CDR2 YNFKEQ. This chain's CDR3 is CASSQEIGGADEQFF. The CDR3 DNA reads TGTGCCAGCAGCCAAGAAATAGGGGGGGCAGATGAGCAGTTCTTC.

CDR3 residues: CASNEGTGMNTEAFF. In DNA, the CDR3 is TGTGCCAGCAATGAAGGGACAGGAATGAACACTGAAGCTTTCTTT. The chain combines TRBV27 with TRBJ1-1; 8 bases agree with TRBD1. Germline V lookup: CDR1 MNHEY, CDR2 SMNVEV (reference sequence). V dropped 7 bases and J dropped 0; count of bases not matched to a gene: 7. This CDR3 spans 15 amino acids.

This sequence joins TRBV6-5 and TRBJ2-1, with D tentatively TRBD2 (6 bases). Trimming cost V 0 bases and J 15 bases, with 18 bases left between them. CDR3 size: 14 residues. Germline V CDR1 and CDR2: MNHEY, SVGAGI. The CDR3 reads CASSYSSPRLGSFF. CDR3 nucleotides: TGTGCCAGCAGTTACTCAAGCCCCCGACTAGGGTCGTTCTTC.

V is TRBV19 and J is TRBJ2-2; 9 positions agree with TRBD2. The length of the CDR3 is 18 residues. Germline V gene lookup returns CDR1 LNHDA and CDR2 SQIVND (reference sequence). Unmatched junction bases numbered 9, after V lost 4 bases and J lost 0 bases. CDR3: CASSTPLAGVTNTGELFF. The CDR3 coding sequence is TGTGCCAGTAGTACTCCTTTAGCGGGGGTAACGAACACCGGGGAGCTGTTTTTT.

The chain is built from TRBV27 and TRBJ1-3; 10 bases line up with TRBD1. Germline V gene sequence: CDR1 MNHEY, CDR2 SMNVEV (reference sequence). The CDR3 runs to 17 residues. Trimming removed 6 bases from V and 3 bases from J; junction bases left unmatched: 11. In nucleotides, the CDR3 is TGTGCCAGCAGACGCTCCCCGGGACAGGGGATTGGAAACACCATATATTTT. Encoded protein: CASRRSPGQGIGNTIYF.

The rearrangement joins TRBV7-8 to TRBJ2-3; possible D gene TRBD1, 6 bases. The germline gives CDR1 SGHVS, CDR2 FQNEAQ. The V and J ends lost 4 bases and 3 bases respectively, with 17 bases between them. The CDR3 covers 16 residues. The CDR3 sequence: CASSSLRGGWTDTQYF. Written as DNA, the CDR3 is TGTGCCAGCAGCTCCCTGAGAGGGGGTTGGACAGATACGCAGTATTTT. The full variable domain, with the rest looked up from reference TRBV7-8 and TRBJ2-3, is GAGVSQSPRYKVAKRGQDVALRCDPISGHVSLFWYQQALGQGPEFLTYFQNEAQLDKSGLPSDRFFAERPEGSVSTLKIQRTQQEDSAVYLCASSSLRGGWTDTQYFGPGTRLTVL.

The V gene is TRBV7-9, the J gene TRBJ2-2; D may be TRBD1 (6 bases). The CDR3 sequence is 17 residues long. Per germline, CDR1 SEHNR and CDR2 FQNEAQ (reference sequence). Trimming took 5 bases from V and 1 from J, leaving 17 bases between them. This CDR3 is CASSTTSGTRNTGELFF. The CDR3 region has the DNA TGTGCCAGCAGCACGACTTCCGGGACAAGGAACACCGGGGAGCTGTTTTTT.

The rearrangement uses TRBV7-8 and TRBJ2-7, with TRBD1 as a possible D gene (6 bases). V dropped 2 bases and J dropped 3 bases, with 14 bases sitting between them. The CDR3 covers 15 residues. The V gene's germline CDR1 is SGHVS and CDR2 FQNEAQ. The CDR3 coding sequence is TGTGCCAGCAGCTTATCCAGGGGTAGCTTCTACGAGCAGTACTTC. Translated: CASSLSRGSFYEQYF.

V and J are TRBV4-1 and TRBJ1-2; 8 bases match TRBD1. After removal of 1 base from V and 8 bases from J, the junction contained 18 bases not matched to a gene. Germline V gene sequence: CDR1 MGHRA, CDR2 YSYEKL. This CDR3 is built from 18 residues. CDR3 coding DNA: TGCGCCAGCAGCCAAGTTCGACATTCGACAGGGGAGGGTTTGGGCTACACCTTC. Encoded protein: CASSQVRHSTGEGLGYTF.

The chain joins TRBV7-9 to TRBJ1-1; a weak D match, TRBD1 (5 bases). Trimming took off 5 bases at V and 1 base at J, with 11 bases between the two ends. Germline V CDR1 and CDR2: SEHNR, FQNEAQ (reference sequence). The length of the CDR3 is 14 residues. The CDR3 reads CASSKSGQNTEAFF. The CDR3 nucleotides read TGTGCCAGCAGCAAAAGTGGACAGAACACTGAAGCTTTCTTT.

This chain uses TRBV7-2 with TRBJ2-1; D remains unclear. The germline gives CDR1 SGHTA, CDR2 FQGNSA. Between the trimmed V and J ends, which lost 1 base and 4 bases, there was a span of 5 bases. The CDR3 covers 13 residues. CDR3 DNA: TGTGCCAGCAGCTTAGTACTTTACAATGAGCAGTTCTTC. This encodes CASSLVLYNEQFF.

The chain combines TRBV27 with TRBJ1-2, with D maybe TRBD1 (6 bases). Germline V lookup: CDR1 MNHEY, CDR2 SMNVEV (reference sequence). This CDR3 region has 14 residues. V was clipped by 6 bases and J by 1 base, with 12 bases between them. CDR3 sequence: CASRAPGDNYGYTF. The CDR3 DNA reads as TGTGCCAGCAGAGCGCCAGGGGATAACTATGGCTACACCTTC.

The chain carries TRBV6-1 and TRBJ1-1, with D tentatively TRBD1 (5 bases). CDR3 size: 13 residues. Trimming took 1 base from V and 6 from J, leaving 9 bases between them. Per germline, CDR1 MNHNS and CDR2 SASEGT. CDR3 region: CASSEGWGAEAFF. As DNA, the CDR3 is TGTGCCAGCAGTGAAGGGTGGGGGGCTGAAGCTTTCTTT.

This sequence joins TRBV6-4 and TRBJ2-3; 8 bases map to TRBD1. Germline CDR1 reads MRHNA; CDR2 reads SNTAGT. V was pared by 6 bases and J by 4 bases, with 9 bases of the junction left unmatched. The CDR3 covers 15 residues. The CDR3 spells CASSQGQANSDTQYF. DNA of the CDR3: TGTGCCAGCAGCCAGGGACAGGCGAACTCAGATACGCAGTATTTT.

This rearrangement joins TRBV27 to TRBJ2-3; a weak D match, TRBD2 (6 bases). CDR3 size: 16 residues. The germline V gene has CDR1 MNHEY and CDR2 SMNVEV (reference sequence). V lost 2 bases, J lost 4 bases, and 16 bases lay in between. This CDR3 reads CASSLRWQGGPDTQYF. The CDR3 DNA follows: TGTGCCAGCAGTTTAAGGTGGCAGGGAGGTCCAGATACGCAGTATTTT.